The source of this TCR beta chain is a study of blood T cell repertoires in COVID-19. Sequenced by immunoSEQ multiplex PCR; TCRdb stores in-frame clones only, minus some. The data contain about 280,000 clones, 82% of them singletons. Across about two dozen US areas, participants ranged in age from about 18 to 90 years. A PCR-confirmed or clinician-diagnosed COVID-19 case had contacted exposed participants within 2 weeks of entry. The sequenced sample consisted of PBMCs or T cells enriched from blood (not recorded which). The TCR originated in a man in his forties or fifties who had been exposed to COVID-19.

The CDR3 DNA is TGTGCCAGCAGCTTAGGGGTGGGCAGCGGGAATAAATACAATGAGCAGTTCTTC. Amino acid sequence: CASSLGVGSGNKYNEQFF. This chain links TRBV11-2 with TRBJ2-1; 7 bases map to TRBD2. The CDR3 totals 18 residues. V lost 1 base and J lost 4; bases outside the gene matches: 13. Germline CDR1 is SGHAT and CDR2 is FQNNGV.